By proportion, the clone carrying this TCR delta chain is medium-sized. With CATT, TCRdb re-called clones from the PCR reads. The sample has just under 850 delta-chain clones; approximately 17% are singletons. The sample is drawn from a study of human gamma delta and Vdelta1 T cells. V dropped 0 bases and J dropped 0; count of bases not matched to a gene: 29. This CDR3 contains 25 residues. From germline, CDR1 is TSWWSYY and CDR2 QGS. The TCR sequence derives from a human donor in good health. This chain joins TRDV1 and TRDJ1; 9 bases line up with TRDD3. Source material: Vdelta1 gamma-delta T cells from blood. The CDR3 DNA reads as TGTGCTCTTGGGGAACTAAACCTTTCTCGTTACTGGGGGACTACCTTTCACATGTACACCGATAAACTCATCTTT. It translates to CALGELNLSRYWGTTFHMYTDKLIF.